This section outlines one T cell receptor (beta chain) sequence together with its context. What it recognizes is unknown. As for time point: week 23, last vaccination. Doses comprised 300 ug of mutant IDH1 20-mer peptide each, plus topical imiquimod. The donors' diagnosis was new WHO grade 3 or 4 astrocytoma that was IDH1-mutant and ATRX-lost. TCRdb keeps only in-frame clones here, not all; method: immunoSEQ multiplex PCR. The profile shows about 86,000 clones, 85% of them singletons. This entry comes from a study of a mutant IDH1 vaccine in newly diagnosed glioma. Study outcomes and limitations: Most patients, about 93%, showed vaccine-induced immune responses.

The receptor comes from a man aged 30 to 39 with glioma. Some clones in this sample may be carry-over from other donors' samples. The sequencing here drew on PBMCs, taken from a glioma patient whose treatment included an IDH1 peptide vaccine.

CDR3 residues: CASLPGIGSPLHF. CDR3 coding DNA: TGTGCCAGCTTGCCGGGTATCGGTTCACCCCTCCACTTT. The rearrangement joins TRBV25-1 to TRBJ1-6; D gene ambiguous. V was shortened by 8 bases and J by 9 bases, with 14 bases between the two germline ends. The CDR3 is 13 residues long. The germline V gene has CDR1 MGHDK and CDR2 SYGVNS.